This T cell receptor beta chain stems from a study of post-analysis software for immune sequencing data. The wider study: The courses of disease that were included comprised relapsing-remitting, secondary progressive and progressive-relapsing multiple sclerosis. Overall study findings and caveats: Controls significantly exceeded multiple sclerosis patients in normalized Chao1 diversity. TRBV5-6, TRBV5-1 and TRBV20-1 belonged to a set of roughly 5 TRBV segments that were more frequent in patients than controls.

Unique molecular identifiers featured in each of the TCR beta cDNA libraries. TCRdb used MiXCR to reprocess the PCR reads, holding one entry per CDR3 protein. Counted here are hundreds of thousands of distinct CDR3 sequences, 59% occurring once; the ten biggest clones make up around 11%. For this clonotype: The antigen is undetermined.

Germline CDR1 reads SNHLY; CDR2 reads FYNNEI. J lost 6 bases, V lost 6 bases, and 9 bases had no gene match. The CDR3 has 16 residues. The receptor was isolated from a girl aged 2-15 years with multiple sclerosis. The chain carries TRBV2 and TRBJ2-1, with 12 bases identical to TRBD2. The sequencing sample was made of blood. The CDR3, as DNA: TGTGCCAGCAGCGACTGGCTAGCGGGAGGGGGCAATGAGCAGTTCTTC. Its translation: CASSDWLAGGGNEQFF.